There are a few counts of the clone carrying this TCR beta chain. The antigen is undetermined. This record belongs to a study of early T cells in non-severe SARS-CoV-2 infection. At the level of the study: The authors sequenced bulk RNA from unsorted whole blood, leaving chains unpaired.

Points from the study as a whole: Matches to VDJdb favored anti-spike CD8 responses and missed private and CD4 specificities.

Attached unique molecular identifiers marked individual cDNA molecules. TCRdb used MiXCR to reprocess the 5' RACE reads, holding one entry per CDR3 protein. The repertoire consists of roughly 56,000 distinct CDR3 sequences, with 9.5% to 15% occurring once and the leading ten covering 8% to 10%. This receptor was taken from an adult who was a healthcare worker with PCR-confirmed SARS-CoV-2 infection or an uninfected control (not recorded which). The sample taken for sequencing was whole blood.

In nucleotides, the CDR3 is TGCTCCGTAGAAGCGCAGTATTTT. Translation gives CSVEAQYF. This chain joins TRBV29-1 and TRBJ2-3; D call uncertain. The CDR3 is 8 residues long. In germline, CDR1 is SQVTM, CDR2 ANQGSEA.